This T cell receptor (beta chain) was found in a study of shared clonotypes between healthy human individuals. The wider study: CD4 naive cells filled three plates per donor, CD4 memory three, CD8 naive two and CD8 memory one.

The assay was immunoSEQ multiplex PCR, and TCRdb's table has in-frame clones only and misses some. The table has 2 million to 2.5 million clones, more than 85% seen once. This CDR3 is 16 amino acids long. The germline V gene encodes CDR1 SGHDT and CDR2 YYEEEE. V gave up 0 bases and J gave up 2 bases; unmatched junction bases: 5. The sequencing input was naive CD4+ T cells from PBMCs. Stated subset: CD45RA+ positively selected. The V and J genes are TRBV5-6 and TRBJ1-2; 9 positions match TRBD1. This receptor was taken from a man between 18 and 29 years old in good health. Some clones in this sample may be carry-over from other donors' samples. CDR3 in amino acids: CASSLAGQGRNYGYTF. The CDR3, as DNA: TGTGCCAGCAGCTTGGCTGGACAGGGGCGAAACTATGGCTACACCTTC.